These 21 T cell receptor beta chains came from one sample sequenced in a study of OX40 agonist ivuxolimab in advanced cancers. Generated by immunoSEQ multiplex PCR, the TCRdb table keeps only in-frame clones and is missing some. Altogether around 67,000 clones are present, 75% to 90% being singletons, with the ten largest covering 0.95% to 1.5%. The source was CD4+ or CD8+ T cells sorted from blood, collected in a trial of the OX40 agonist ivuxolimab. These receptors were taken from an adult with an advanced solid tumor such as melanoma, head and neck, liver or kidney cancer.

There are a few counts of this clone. The CDR3 DNA is TGCGCCAGCAGCTCAGGACTAGCGGAGCAGTACTTC. As protein: CASSSGLAEQYF. V and J are TRBV5-1 and TRBJ2-7; 9 positions agree with TRBD2. CDR1 and CDR2 from the germline V gene are SGHRS and YFSETQ. The V and J ends lost 3 bases and 7 bases, in that order; junction bases with no gene match: 2. This CDR3 is built from 12 residues.

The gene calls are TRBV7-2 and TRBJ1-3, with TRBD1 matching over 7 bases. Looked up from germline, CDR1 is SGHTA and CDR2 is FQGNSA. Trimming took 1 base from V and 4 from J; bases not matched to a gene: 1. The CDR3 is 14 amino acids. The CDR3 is CASSLGGGGNTIYF. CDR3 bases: TGTGCCAGCAGCTTAGGAGGGGGCGGAAACACCATATATTTT.

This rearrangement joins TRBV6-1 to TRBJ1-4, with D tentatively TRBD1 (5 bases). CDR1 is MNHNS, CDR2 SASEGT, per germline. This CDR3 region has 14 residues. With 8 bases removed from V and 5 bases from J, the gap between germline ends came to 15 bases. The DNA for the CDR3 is TGTGCCAGCGGTAGGGACGGGGGGAATGAAAAACTGTTTTTT. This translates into CASGRDGGNEKLFF.

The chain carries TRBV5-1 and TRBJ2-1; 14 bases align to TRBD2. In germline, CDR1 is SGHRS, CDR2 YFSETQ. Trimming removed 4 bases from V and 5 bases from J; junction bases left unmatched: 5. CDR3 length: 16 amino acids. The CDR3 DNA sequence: TGCGCCAGCAGCCCCCGGACTAGCGGGAGGAACAATGAGCAGTTCTTC. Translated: CASSPRTSGRNNEQFF.

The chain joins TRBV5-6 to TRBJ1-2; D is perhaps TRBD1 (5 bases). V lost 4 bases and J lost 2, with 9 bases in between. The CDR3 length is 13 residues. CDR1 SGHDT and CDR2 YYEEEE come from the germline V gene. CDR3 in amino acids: CASSDRGNYGYTF. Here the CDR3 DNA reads TGTGCCAGCAGCGATCGGGGGAACTATGGCTACACCTTC.

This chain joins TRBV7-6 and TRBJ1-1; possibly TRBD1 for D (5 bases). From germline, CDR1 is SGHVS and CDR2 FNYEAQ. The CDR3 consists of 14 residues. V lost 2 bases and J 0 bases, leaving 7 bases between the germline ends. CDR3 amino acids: CASSLSGLNTEAFF. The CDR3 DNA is TGTGCCAGCAGCTTATCAGGGTTGAACACTGAAGCTTTCTTT.

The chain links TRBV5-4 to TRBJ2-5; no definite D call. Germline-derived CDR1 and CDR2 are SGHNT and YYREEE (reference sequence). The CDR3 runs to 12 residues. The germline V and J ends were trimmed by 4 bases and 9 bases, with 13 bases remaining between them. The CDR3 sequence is CASSLDSGPQYF. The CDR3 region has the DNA TGTGCCAGCAGCCTCGACTCCGGGCCCCAGTACTTC. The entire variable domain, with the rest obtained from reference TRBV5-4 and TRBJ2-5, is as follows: ETGVTQSPTHLIKTRGQQVTLRCSSQSGHNTVSWYQQALGQGPQFIFQYYREEENGRGNFPPRFSGLQFPNYSSELNVNALELDDSALYLCASSLDSGPQYFGPGTRLLVL.

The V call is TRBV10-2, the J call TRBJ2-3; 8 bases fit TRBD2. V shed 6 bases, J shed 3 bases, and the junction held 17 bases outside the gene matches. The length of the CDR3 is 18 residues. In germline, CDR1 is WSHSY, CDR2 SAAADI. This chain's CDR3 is CASREGLAGPAGTDTQYF. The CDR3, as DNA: TGCGCCAGCAGGGAAGGGCTAGCGGGCCCCGCCGGAACAGATACGCAGTATTTT.

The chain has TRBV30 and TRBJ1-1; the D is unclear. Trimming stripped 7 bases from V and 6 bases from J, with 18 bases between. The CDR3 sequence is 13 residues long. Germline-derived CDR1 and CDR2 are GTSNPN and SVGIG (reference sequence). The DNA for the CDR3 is TGTGCCTCACATCATGTGGCGGGAGCTGAAGCTTTCTTT. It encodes CASHHVAGAEAFF.

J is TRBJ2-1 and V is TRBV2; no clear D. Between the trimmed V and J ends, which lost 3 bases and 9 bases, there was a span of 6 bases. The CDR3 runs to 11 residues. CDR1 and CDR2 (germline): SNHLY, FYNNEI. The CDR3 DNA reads TGTGCCAGCAGTGAGACGGGTGAGCAGTTCTTC. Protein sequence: CASSETGEQFF. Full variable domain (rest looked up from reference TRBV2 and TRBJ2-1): EPEVTQTPSHQVTQMGQEVILRCVPISNHLYFYWYRQILGQKVEFLVSFYNNEISEKSEIFDDQFSVERPDGSNFTLKIRSTKLEDSAMYFCASSETGEQFFGPGTRLTVL.

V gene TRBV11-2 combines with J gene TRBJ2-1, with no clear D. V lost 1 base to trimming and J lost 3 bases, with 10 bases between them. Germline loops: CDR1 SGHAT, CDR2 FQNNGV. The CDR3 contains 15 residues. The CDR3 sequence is CASSLVQENYNEQFF. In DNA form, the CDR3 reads TGTGCCAGCAGCTTAGTCCAAGAGAACTACAATGAGCAGTTCTTC.

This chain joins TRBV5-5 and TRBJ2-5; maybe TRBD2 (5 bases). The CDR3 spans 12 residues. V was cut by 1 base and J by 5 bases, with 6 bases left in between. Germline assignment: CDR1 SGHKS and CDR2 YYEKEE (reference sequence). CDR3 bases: TGTGCCAGCAGCTTGAGGACTGAGACCCAGTACTTC. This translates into CASSLRTETQYF.

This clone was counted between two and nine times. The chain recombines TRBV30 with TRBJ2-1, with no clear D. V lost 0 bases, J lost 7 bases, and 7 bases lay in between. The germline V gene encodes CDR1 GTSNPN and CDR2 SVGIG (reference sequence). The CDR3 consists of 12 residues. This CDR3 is CAWSVRANEQFF. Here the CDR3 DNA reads TGTGCCTGGAGTGTACGGGCGAATGAGCAGTTCTTC.

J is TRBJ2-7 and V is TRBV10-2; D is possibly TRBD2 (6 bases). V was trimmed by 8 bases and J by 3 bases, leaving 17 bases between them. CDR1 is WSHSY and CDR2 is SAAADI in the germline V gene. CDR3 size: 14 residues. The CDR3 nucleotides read TGCGCCAGCGAAAAACGGGACTCGAGCTACGAGCAGTACTTC. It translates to CASEKRDSSYEQYF.

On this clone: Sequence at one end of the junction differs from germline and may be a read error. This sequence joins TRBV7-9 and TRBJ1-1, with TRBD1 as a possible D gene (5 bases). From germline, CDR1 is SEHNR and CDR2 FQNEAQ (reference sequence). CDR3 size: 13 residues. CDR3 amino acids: CASSFSTGEQPFF. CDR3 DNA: TGTGCCAGCAGCTTCTCAACGGGGGAACAGCCCTTTTTT.

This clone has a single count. CDR3 residues: CASSAFGTGAHEQYF. The CDR3 DNA sequence: TGTGCCAGCAGCGCCTTCGGGACAGGGGCCCACGAGCAGTACTTC. The chain carries TRBV5-6 and TRBJ2-7, with 10 bases lining up with TRBD1. The J segment lost 5 bases and the V segment lost 4 bases, leaving 9 bases of the junction unmatched. The CDR3 totals 15 residues. Germline V gene data show CDR1 as SGHDT and CDR2 as YYEEEE.

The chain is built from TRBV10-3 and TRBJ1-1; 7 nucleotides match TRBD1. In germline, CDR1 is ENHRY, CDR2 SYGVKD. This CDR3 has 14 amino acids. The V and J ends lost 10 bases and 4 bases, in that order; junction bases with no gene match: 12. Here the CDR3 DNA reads TGTGCCACACCACAGGGGAAAAGTATCACTGAAGCTTTCTTT. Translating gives CATPQGKSITEAFF.

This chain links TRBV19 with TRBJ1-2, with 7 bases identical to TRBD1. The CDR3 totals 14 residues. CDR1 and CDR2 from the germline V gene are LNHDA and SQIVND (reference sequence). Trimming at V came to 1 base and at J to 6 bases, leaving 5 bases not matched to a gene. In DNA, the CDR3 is TGTGCCAGTAGTATAGTGGGGGACAGAGATGGCTACACCTTC. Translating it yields CASSIVGDRDGYTF.

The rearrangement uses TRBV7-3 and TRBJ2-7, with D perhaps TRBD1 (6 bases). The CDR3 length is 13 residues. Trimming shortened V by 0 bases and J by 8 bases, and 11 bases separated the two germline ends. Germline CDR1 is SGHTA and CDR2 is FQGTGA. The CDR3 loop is CASSLTGQSQQYF. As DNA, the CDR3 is TGTGCCAGCAGCTTAACCGGACAGAGTCAGCAGTACTTC. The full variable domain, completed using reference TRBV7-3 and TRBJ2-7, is GAGVSQTPSNKVTEKGKYVELRCDPISGHTALYWYRQSLGQGPEFLIYFQGTGAADDSGLPNDRFFAVRPEGSVSTLKIQRTERGDSAVYLCASSLTGQSQQYFGPGTRLTVT.

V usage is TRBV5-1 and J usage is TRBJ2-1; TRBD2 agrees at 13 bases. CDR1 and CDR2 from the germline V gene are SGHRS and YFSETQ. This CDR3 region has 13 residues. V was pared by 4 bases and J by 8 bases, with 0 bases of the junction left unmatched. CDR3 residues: CASSGTSGDEQFF. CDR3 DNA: TGCGCCAGCAGCGGGACTAGCGGGGATGAGCAGTTCTTC. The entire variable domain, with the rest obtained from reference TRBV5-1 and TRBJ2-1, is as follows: KAGVTQTPRYLIKTRGQQVTLSCSPISGHRSVSWYQQTPGQGLQFLFEYFSETQRNKGNFPGRFSGRQFSNSRSEMNVSTLELGDSALYLCASSGTSGDEQFFGPGTRLTVL.

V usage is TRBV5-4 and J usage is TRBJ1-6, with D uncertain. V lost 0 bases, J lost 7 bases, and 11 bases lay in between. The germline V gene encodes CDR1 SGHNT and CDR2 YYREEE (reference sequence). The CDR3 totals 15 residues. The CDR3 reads CASSLAGNSNSPLHF. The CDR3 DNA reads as TGTGCCAGCAGCTTGGCCGGAAACTCCAATTCACCCCTCCACTTT. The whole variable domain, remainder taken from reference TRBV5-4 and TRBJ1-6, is ETGVTQSPTHLIKTRGQQVTLRCSSQSGHNTVSWYQQALGQGPQFIFQYYREEENGRGNFPPRFSGLQFPNYSSELNVNALELDDSALYLCASSLAGNSNSPLHFGNGTRLTVT.